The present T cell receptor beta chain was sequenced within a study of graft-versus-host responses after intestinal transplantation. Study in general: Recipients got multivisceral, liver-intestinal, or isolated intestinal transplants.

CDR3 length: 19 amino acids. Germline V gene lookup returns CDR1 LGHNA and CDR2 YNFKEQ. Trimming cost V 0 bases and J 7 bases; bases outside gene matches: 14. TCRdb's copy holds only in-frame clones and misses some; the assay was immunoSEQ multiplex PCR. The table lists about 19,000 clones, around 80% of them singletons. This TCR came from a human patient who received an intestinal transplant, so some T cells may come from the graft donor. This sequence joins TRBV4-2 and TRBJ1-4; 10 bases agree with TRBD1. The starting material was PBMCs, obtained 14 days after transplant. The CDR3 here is CASSQEPQGQGTRSEKLFF. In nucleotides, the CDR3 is TGTGCCAGCAGCCAAGAGCCCCAGGGACAGGGGACGCGGAGTGAAAAACTGTTTTTT.